This T cell receptor (beta chain) was sequenced in a study of blood T cell repertoires in COVID-19. V shed 3 bases, J shed 5 bases, and the junction held 2 bases outside the gene matches. This CDR3 region has 13 residues. The V gene's germline CDR1 is LNHDA and CDR2 SQIVND (reference sequence). Data came from immunoSEQ multiplex PCR; TCRdb stores just in-frame clones and leaves some out. Of around 100,000 clones detected, less than 85% appear once; the ten largest clones hold around 20%. V and J are TRBV19 and TRBJ1-2; 8 nucleotides line up with TRBD1. Sequenced: peripheral blood. This clonotype was obtained from a man in his sixties or seventies with active or convalescent COVID-19. CDR3 nucleotides: TGTGCCAGTAGTATGACAGGGGAATATGGCTACACCTTC. Amino acid sequence: CASSMTGEYGYTF.